This T cell receptor beta chain emerged from a study of long-term antiretroviral therapy in people with HIV. Study-level background: About a decade before 2015, the earliest samples were taken when ART was typically delayed. The study's findings and limits: Controls had broader CDR3 length ranges than HIV repertoires did.

Run at survey level, the immunoSEQ assay was version v3.0. Using immunoSEQ multiplex PCR, the repertoire was profiled, and TCRdb retains in-frame clones only, with some absent. Among around 20,000 clones listed, 84% were seen once. Regarding this clone: The antigen is not known.

V shed 5 bases, J shed 10 bases, and the junction held 12 bases outside the gene matches. Germline assignment: CDR1 MNHEY and CDR2 SVGAGI. The CDR3 runs to 15 residues. Every sample had about 0.85-10 million cryopreserved PBMC in it before DNA extraction. The sequence was obtained from a man in his late teens or twenties with HIV. The sequences come from unsorted PBMCs, collected 0.9 years after starting antiretroviral therapy. The chain uses TRBV6-5 and TRBJ2-5; 11 bases line up with TRBD2. In nucleotides, the CDR3 is TGTGCCAGCAGTCTGACTAGCGGGGTCCCCGGGAACCAGTACTTC. Its translation is CASSLTSGVPGNQYF.